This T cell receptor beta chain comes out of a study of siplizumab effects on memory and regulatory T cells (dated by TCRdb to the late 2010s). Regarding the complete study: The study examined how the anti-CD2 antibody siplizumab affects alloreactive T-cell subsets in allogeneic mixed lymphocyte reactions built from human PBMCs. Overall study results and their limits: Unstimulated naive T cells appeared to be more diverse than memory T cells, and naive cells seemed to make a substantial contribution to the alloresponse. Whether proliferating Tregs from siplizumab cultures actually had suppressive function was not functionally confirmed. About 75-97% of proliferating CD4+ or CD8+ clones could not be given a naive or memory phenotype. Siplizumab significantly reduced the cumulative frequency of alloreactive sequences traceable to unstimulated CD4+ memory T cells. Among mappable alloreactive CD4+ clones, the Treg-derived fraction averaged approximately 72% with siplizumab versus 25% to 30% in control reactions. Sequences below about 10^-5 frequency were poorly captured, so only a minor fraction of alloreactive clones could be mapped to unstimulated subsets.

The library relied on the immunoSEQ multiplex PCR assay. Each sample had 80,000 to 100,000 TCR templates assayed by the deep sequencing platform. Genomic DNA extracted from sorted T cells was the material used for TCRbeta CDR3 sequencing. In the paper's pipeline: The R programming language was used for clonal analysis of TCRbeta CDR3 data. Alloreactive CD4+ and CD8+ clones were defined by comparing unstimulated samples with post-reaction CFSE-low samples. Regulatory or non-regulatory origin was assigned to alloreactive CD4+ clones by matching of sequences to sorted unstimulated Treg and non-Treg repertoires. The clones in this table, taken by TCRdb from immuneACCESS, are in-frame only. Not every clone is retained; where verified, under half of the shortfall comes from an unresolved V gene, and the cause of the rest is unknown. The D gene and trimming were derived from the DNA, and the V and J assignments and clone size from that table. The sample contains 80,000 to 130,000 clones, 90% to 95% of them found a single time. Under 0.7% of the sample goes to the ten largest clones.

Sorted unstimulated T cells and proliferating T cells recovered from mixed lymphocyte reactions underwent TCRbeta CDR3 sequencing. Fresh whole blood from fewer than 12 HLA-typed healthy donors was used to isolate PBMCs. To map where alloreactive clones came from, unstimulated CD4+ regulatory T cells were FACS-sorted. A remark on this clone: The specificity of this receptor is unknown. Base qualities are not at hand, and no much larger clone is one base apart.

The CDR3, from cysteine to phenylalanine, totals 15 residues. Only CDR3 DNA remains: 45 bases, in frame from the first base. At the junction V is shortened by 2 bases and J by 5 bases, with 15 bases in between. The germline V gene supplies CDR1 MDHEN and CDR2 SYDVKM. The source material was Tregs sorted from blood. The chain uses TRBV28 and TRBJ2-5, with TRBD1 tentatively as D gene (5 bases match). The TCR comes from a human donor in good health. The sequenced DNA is TGTGCCAGCAGTTTACCAGTGGGGCCCTGGGAGACCCAGTACTTC. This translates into CASSLPVGPWETQYF.